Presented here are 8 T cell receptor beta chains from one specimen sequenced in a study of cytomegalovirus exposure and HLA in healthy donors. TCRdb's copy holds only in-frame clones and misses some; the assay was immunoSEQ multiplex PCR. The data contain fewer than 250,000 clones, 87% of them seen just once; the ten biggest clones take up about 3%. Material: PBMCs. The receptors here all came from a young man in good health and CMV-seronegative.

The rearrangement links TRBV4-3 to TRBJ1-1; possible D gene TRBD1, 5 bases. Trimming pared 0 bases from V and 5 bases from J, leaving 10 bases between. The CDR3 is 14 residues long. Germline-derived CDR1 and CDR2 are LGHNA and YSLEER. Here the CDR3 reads CASSQDAGPTEAFF. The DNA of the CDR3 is TGCGCCAGCAGCCAAGATGCGGGGCCGACTGAAGCTTTCTTT.

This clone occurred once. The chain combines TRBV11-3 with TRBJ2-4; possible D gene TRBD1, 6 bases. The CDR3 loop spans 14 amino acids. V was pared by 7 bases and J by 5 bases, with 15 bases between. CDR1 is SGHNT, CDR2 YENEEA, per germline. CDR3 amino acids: CASTARGSQNIQYF. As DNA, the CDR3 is TGTGCCAGCACCGCCAGGGGTTCCCAAAACATTCAGTACTTC.

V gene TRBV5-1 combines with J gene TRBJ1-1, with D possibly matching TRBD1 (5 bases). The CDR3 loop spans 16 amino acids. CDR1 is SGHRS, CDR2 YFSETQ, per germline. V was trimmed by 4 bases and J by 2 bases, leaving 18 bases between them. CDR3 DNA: TGCGCCAGCAGCCCGGAAGGCGTCACAGGAAACACTGAAGCTTTCTTT. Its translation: CASSPEGVTGNTEAFF.

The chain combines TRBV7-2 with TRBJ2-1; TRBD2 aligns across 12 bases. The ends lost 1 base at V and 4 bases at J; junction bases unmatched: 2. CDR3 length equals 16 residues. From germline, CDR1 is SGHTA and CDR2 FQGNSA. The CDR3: CASSLGLAGVYNEQFF. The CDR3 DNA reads TGTGCCAGCAGCTTAGGACTAGCGGGAGTGTACAATGAGCAGTTCTTC. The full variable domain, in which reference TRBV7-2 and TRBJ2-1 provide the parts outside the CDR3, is GAGVSQSPSNKVTEKGKDVELRCDPISGHTALYWYRQSLGQGLEFLIYFQGNSAPDKSGLPSDRFSAERTGGSVSTLTIQRTQQEDSAVYLCASSLGLAGVYNEQFFGPGTRLTVL.

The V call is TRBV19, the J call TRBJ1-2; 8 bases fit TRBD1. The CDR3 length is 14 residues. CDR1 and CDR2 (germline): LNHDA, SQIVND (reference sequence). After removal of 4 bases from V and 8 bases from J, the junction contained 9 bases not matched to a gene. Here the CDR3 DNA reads TGTGCCAGTAGTACCTACGACAGGGGAGGCGGCTACACCTTC. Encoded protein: CASSTYDRGGGYTF.

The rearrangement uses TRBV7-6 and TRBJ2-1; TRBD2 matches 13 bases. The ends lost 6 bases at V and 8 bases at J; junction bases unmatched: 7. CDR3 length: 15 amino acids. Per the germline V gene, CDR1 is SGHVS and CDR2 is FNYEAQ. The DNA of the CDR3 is TGTGCCAGCAGTTCACTAGCGGGGGGGCATGATGAGCAGTTCTTC. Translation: CASSSLAGGHDEQFF.

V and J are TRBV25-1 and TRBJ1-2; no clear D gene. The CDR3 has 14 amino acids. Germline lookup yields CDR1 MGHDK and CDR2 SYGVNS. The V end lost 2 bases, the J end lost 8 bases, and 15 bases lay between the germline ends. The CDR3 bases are TGTGCCAGCAGTGAAGTCCACAGTTCGAAAGGCTACACCTTC. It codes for CASSEVHSSKGYTF.

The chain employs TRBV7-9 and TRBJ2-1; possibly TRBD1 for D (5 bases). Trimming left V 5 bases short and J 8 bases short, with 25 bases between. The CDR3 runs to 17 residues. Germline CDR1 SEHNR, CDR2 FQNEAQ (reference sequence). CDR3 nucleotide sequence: TGTGCCAGCAGCCACAAAAACTTAGCATCAGGGTTCGATGAGCAGTTCTTC. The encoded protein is CASSHKNLASGFDEQFF.